Each of the 8 T cell receptor beta chains below was sequenced from the same sample in a study of blood T cells in healthy people across ages. Using a J-beta primer mix together with a sample-barcoded 5' primer, a second PCR was run for roughly 6 to 11 cycles. TCRdb independently ran MiXCR on the 5' RACE reads; one entry per CDR3 protein. The sample has approximately 800,000 distinct CDR3 sequences, about 62% seen once; the top ten hold about 20%. The material sequenced was blood. These receptors all come from a young man in good health.

The chain employs TRBV20-1 and TRBJ1-5; D call uncertain. Deletions cut 3 bases from V and 2 bases from J, with 14 bases between. Germline V gene sequence: CDR1 DFQATT, CDR2 SNEGSKA (reference sequence). This CDR3 has 15 residues. The CDR3 region is CSASRATDGNQPQHF. For the CDR3, the DNA is TGCAGTGCTAGCCGGGCCACGGATGGCAATCAGCCCCAGCATTTT.

This clonotype was counted only a few times. The chain joins TRBV10-3 to TRBJ2-7; no definite D call. Trimming cost V 6 bases and J 3 bases, with 6 bases left between them. The length of the CDR3 is 11 residues. Per the germline V gene, CDR1 is ENHRY and CDR2 is SYGVKD. CDR3 coding DNA: TGTGCCATCAGCGACAACTACGAGCAGTACTTC. Protein sequence: CAISDNYEQYF.

The chain uses TRBV4-2 and TRBJ2-3; D uncertain. V lost 4 bases and J lost 4, with 9 bases in between. The germline gives CDR1 LGHNA, CDR2 YNFKEQ. The CDR3 is made up of 13 amino acids. The CDR3 region is CASSPTDADTQYF. DNA of the CDR3: TGTGCCAGCAGCCCCACGGATGCAGATACGCAGTATTTT.

V gene TRBV5-6 combines with J gene TRBJ1-4; unclear D gene. CDR3 length: 14 amino acids. Germline V gene sequence: CDR1 SGHDT, CDR2 YYEEEE. V was pared by 3 bases and J by 7 bases, with 13 bases between. Written as DNA, the CDR3 is TGTGCCAGCAGCTCCCCAGGAGTCGGTGAAAAACTGTTTTTT. Protein product: CASSSPGVGEKLFF.

With regard to this clonotype: A junction end diverges from the germline sequence, so it may reflect a read error. This chain connects TRBV24-1 to TRBJ2-3; D may be TRBD2 (5 bases). CDR3 length: 14 amino acids. Germline V gene data show CDR1 as KGHDR and CDR2 as SFDVKD. The CDR3 DNA reads TGTGCCACCAGTGGCAGCGGTCGCACAGATACGCGGTATTTT. Its translation: CATSGSGRTDTRYF.

V is TRBV20-1 and J is TRBJ2-4, with TRBD1 identical over 10 bases. The germline V gene encodes CDR1 DFQATT and CDR2 SNEGSKA (reference sequence). The V segment lost 7 bases and the J segment 8 bases; nucleotides outside the gene matches: 11. The CDR3 has 14 residues. Written as DNA, the CDR3 is TGCAGTGTCCTCACCGGGACAGGGGATGACATTCAGTACTTC. This gives the protein CSVLTGTGDDIQYF.

The chain uses TRBV20-1 and TRBJ2-1, with D possibly being TRBD1 (6 bases). The tail of the sequence fits TRBJ2-7 better, so the J call may be wrong. CDR3 length: 17 residues. Per germline, CDR1 DFQATT and CDR2 SNEGSKA (reference sequence). The DNA for the CDR3 is TGCAGTGCCACCACCGGGGTGGGGACAACTTCAATCTACGAGCAGTACTTC. Translation: CSATTGVGTTSIYEQYF.

The table lists this clonotype with a few counts. CDR3 sequence: CASSLAFLLTDTQYF. CDR3 coding DNA: TGTGCCAGCAGCTTAGCGTTCCTCCTCACAGATACGCAGTATTTT. This chain uses TRBV7-2 with TRBJ2-3; the D is unclear. Trimming stripped 0 bases from V and 2 bases from J, with 9 bases between. Germline CDR1 reads SGHTA; CDR2 reads FQGNSA. The CDR3 sequence is 15 residues long.